The TCR beta chain described here comes from a study of PD-L1 blockade in urothelial cancer. This table comes from immunoSEQ multiplex PCR, and its TCRdb copy is limited to in-frame clones, with some not included. The sample lists 72,000 or so clones, around nine tenths occurring once. Time point meaning: peripheral blood 6 weeks after treatment start. The CDR3 sequence is 13 residues long. CDR1 and CDR2 from the germline V gene are SGHDT and YYEEEE. The V end was cut by 1 base, the J end by 12 bases, with 17 bases between. This chain uses TRBV5-6 with TRBJ2-7; weak D call: TRBD1 (6 bases). This specimen was PBMCs, taken around atezolizumab (anti-PD-L1) treatment. This TCR was sampled from a man in his fifties or sixties with urothelial cancer. The CDR3 spells CASSLLWGQDRYF. CDR3 bases: TGTGCCAGCAGCTTGTTATGGGGGCAGGATCGGTACTTC.